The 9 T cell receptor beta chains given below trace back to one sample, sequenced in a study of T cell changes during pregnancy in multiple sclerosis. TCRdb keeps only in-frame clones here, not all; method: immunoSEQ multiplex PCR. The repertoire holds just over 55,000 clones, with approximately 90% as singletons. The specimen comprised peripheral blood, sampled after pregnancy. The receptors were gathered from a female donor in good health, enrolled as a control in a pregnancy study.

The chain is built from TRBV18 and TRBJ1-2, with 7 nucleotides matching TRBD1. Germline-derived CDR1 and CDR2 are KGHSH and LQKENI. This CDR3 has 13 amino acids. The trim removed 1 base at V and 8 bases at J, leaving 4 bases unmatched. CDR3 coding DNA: TGTGCCAGCTCACCACTAGGGGGCGCGGGCTACACCTTC. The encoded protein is CASSPLGGAGYTF.

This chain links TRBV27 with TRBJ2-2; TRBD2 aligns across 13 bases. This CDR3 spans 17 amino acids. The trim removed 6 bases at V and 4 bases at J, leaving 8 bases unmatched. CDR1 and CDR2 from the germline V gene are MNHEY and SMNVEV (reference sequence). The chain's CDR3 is CASRPTSGRSSTGELFF. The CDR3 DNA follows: TGTGCCAGCAGACCGACTAGCGGGAGGTCTTCCACCGGGGAGCTGTTTTTT.

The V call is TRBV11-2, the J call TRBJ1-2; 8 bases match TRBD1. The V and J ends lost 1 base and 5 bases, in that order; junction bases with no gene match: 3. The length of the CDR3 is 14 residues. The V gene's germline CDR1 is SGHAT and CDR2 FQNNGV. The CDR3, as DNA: TGTGCCAGCAGCTTAGGTACAGGGGGTTATGGCTACACCTTC. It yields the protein CASSLGTGGYGYTF.

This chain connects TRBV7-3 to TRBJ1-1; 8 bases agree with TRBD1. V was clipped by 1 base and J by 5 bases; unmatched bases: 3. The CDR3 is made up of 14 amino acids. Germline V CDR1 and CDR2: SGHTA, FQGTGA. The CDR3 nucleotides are TGTGCCAGCAGCTTAAACAGGGGGGTTACTGAAGCTTTCTTT. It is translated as CASSLNRGVTEAFF.

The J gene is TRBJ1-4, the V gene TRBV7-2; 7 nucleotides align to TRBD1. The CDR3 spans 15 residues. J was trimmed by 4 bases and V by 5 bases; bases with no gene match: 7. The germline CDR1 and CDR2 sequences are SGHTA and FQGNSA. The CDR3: CASSAYRGNNEKLFF. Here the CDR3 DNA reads TGTGCCAGCAGCGCCTACAGGGGAAATAATGAAAAACTGTTTTTT.

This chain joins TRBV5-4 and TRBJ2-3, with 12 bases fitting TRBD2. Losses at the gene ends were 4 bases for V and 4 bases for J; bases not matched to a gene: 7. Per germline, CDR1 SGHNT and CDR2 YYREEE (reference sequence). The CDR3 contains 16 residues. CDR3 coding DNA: TGTGCCAGCAGCGTTGGGACTAGCGGGCTTGCAGATACGCAGTATTTT. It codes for CASSVGTSGLADTQYF.

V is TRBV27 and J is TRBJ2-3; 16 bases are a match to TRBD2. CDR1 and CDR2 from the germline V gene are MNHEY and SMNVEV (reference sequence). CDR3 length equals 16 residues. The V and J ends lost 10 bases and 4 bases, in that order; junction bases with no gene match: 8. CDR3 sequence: CATTGTSGRASDTQYF. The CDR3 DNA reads TGTGCCACCACCGGGACTAGCGGGAGGGCCTCAGATACGCAGTATTTT.

Here the CDR3 DNA reads TGTGCCAGCAGCTCACAAATGACAGGTTATCAGCCCCAGCATTTT. Translated: CASSSQMTGYQPQHF. The chain has TRBV5-5 and TRBJ1-5; weak D call: TRBD1 (6 bases). This CDR3 comprises 15 residues. V lost 3 bases, J lost 5 bases, and 15 bases lay in between. The germline V gene has CDR1 SGHKS and CDR2 YYEKEE (reference sequence).

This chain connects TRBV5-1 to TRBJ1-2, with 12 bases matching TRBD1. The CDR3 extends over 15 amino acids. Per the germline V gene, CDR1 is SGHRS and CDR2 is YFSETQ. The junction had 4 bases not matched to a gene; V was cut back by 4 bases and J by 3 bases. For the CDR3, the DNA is TGCGCCAGCAGCCAGGGACAGGGGGCATACTATGGCTACACCTTC. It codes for CASSQGQGAYYGYTF.